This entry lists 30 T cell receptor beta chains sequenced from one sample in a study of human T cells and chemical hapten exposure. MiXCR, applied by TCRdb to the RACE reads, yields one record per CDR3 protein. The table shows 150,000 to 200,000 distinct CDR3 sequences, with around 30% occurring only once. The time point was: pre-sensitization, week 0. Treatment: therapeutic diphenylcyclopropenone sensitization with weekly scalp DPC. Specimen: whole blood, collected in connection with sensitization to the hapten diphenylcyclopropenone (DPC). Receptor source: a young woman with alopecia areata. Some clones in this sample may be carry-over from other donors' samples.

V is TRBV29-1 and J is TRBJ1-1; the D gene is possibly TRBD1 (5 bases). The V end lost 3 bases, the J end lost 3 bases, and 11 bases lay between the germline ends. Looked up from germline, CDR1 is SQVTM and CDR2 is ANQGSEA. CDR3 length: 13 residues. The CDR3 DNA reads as TGCAGCGTTGATCAGGTGGGGGACACTGAAGCTTTCTTT. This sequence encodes CSVDQVGDTEAFF.

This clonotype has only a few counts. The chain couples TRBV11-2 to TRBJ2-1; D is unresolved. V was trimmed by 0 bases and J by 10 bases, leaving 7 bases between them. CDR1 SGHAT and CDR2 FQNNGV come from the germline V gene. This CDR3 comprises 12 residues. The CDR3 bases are TGTGCCAGCAGCTTAGATCGATTCGAGCAGTTCTTC. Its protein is CASSLDRFEQFF.

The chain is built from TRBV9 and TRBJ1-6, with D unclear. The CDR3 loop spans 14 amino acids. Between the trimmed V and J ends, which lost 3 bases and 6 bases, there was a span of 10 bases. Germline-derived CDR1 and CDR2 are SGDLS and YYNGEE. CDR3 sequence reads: CASSALVANSPLHF. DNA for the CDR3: TGTGCCAGCAGCGCCCTGGTCGCTAATTCACCCCTCCACTTT.

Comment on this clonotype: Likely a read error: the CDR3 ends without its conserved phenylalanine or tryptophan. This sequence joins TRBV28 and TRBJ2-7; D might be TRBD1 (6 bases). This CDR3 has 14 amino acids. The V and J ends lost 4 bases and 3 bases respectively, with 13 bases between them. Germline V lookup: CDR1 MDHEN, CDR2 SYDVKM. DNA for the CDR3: TGTGCCAGCAGTTACCGGACAGAGTTCTACGAGCAGTACCTC. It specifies CASSYRTEFYEQYL.

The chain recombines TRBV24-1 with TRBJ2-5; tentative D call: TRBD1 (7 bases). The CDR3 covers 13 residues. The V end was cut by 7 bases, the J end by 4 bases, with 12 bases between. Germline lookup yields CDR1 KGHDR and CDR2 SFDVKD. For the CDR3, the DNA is TGTGCCACCAGCCGACAGGGAGGAGAGACCCAGTACTTC. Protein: CATSRQGGETQYF.

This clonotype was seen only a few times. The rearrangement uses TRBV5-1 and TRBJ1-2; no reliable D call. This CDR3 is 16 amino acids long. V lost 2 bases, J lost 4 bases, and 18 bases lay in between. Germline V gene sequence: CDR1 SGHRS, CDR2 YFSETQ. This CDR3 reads CASSLSPAVSVYGYTF. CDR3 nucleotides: TGCGCCAGCAGCTTATCCCCGGCCGTATCCGTCTATGGCTACACCTTC. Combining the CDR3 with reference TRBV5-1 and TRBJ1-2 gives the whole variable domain KAGVTQTPRYLIKTRGQQVTLSCSPISGHRSVSWYQQTPGQGLQFLFEYFSETQRNKGNFPGRFSGRQFSNSRSEMNVSTLELGDSALYLCASSLSPAVSVYGYTFGSGTRLTVV.

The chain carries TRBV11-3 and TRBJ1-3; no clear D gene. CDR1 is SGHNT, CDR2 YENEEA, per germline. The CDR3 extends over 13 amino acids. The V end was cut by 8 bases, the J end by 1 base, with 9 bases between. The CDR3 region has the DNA TGTGCCAGCCGGGAAGATTCTGGAAACACCATATATTTT. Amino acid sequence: CASREDSGNTIYF.

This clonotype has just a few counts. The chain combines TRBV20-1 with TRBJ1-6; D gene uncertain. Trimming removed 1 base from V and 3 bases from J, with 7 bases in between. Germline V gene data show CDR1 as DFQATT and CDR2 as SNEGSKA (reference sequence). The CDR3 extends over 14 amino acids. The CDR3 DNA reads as TGCAGTGCTAGAGCCGTTGTCTATAATTCACCCCTCCACTTT. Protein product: CSARAVVYNSPLHF.

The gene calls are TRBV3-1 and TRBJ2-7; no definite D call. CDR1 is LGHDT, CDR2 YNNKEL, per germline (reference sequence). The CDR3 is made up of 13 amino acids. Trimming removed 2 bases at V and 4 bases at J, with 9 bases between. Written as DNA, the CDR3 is TGTGCCAGCAGCCAACTGGCCGGTTACGAGCAGTACTTC. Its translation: CASSQLAGYEQYF.

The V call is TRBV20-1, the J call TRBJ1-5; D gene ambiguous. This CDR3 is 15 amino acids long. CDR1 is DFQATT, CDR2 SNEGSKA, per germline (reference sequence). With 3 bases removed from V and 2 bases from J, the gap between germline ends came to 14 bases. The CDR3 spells CSARPAGGGNQPQHF. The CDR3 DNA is TGCAGTGCTAGGCCCGCCGGCGGTGGCAATCAGCCCCAGCATTTT.

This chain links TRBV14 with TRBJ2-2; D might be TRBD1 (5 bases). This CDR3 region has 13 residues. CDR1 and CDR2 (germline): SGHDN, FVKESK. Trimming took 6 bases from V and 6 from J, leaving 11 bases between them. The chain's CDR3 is CASRSGLSGELFF. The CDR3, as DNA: TGTGCCAGCAGATCAGGGTTATCCGGGGAGCTGTTTTTT.

The CDR3 reads CASSPQQGANLRGGYTF. The DNA of the CDR3 is TGCGCCAGCAGCCCGCAGCAGGGGGCGAATCTTAGGGGTGGCTACACCTTC. The chain links TRBV4-3 to TRBJ1-2, with 8 bases lining up with TRBD1. The germline V gene has CDR1 LGHNA and CDR2 YSLEER. Losses at the gene ends were 4 bases for V and 7 bases for J; bases not matched to a gene: 17. This CDR3 has 17 residues.

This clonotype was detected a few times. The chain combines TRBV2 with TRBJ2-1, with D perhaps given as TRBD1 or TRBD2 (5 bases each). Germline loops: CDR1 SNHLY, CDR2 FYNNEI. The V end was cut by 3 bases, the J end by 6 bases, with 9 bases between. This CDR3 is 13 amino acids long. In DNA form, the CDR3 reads TGTGCCAGCAGTGAGAATGGGGGCAATGAGCAGTTCTTC. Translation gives CASSENGGNEQFF. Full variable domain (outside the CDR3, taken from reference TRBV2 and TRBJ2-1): EPEVTQTPSHQVTQMGQEVILRCVPISNHLYFYWYRQILGQKVEFLVSFYNNEISEKSEIFDDQFSVERPDGSNFTLKIRSTKLEDSAMYFCASSENGGNEQFFGPGTRLTVL.

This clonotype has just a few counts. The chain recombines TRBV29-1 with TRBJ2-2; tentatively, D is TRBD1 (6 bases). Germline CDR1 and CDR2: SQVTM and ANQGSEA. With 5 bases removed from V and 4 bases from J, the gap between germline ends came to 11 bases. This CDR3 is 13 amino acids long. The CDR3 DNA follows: TGCAGCGTTATCACAGGGTTCACCGGGGAGCTGTTTTTT. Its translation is CSVITGFTGELFF.

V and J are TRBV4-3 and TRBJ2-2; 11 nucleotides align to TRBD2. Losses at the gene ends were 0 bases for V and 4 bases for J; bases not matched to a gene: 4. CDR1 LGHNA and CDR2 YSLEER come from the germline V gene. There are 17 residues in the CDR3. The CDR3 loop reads CASSQDLLAGGTGELFF. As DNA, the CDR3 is TGCGCCAGCAGCCAAGATCTTCTAGCGGGAGGCACCGGGGAGCTGTTTTTT.

Here the CDR3 DNA reads TGCAGCGTTGGGGTAACAGAAGAGACCCAGTACTTC. This gives the protein CSVGVTEETQYF. The chain couples TRBV29-1 to TRBJ2-5; D is unclear. Germline V gene sequence: CDR1 SQVTM, CDR2 ANQGSEA. The CDR3 totals 12 residues. The V and J ends lost 4 bases and 3 bases respectively, with 9 bases between them.

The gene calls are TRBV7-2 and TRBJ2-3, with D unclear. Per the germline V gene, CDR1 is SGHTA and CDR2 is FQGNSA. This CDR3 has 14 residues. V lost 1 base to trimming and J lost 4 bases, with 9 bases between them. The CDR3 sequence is CASSLELGADTQYF. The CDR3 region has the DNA TGTGCCAGCAGCTTAGAACTCGGTGCAGATACGCAGTATTTT.

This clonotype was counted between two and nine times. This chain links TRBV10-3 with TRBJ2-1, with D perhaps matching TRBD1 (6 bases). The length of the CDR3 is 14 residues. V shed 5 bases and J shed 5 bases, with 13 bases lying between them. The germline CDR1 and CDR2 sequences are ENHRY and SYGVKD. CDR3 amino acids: CAISPYRVDNEQFF. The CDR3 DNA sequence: TGTGCCATCAGTCCATACAGGGTGGACAATGAGCAGTTCTTC.

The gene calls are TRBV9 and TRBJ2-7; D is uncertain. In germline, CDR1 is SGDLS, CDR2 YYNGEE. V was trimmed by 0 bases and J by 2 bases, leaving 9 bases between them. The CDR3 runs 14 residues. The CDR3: CASSVATDPYEQYF. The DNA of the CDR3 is TGTGCCAGCAGCGTAGCTACGGATCCCTACGAGCAGTACTTC. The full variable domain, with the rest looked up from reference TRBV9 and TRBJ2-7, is DSGVTQTPKHLITATGQRVTLRCSPRSGDLSVYWYQQSLDQGLQFLIQYYNGEERAKGNILERFSAQQFPDLHSELNLSSLELGDSALYFCASSVATDPYEQYFGPGTRLTVT.

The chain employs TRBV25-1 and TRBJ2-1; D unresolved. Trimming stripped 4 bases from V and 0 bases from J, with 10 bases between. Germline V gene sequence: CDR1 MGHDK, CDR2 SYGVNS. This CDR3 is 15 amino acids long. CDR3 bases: TGTGCCAGCAGTGCCACCATGAGCTCCTACAATGAGCAGTTCTTC. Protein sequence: CASSATMSSYNEQFF.

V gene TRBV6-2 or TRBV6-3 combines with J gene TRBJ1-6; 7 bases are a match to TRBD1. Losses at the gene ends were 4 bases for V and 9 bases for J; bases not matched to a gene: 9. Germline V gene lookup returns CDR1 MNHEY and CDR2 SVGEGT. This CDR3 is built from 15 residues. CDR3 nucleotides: TGTGCCAGCAGTTCCAGGCGGGACAGAACTTCACCCCTCCACTTT. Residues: CASSSRRDRTSPLHF.

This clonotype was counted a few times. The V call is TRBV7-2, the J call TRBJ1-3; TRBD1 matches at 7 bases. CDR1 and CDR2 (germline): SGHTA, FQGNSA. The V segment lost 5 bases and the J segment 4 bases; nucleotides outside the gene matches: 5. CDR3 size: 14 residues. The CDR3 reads CASSLKGAGNTIYF. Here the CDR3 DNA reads TGTGCCAGCAGCCTCAAGGGGGCGGGAAACACCATATATTTT.

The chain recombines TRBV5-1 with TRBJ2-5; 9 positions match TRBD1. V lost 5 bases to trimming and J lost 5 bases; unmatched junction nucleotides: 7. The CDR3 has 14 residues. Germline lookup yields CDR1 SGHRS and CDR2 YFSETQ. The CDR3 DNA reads TGCGCCAGCAGAAGGGGACAGGGTCTGGAGACCCAGTACTTC. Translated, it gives CASRRGQGLETQYF. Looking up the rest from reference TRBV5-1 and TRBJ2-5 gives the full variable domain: KAGVTQTPRYLIKTRGQQVTLSCSPISGHRSVSWYQQTPGQGLQFLFEYFSETQRNKGNFPGRFSGRQFSNSRSEMNVSTLELGDSALYLCASRRGQGLETQYFGPGTRLLVL.

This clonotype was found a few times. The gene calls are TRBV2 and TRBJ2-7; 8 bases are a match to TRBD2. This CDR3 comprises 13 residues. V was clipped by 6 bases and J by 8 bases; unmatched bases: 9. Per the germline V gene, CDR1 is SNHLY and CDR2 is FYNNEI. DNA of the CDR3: TGTGCCAGCAGAACTAGCGGAGCGGGGCAGCAGTACTTC. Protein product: CASRTSGAGQQYF.

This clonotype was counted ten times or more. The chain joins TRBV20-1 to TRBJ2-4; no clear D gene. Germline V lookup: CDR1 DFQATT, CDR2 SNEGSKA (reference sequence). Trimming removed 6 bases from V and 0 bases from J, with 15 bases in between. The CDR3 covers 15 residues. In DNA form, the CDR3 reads TGCAGTGCCCTAGGTAGTCCCCTAGCCAAAAACATTCAGTACTTC. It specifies CSALGSPLAKNIQYF.

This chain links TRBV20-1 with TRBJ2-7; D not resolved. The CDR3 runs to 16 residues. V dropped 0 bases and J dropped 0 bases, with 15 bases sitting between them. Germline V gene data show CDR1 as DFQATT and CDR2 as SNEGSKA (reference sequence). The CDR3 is CSARDPQKVRSYEQYF. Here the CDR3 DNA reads TGCAGTGCTAGAGATCCCCAAAAGGTCCGCTCCTACGAGCAGTACTTC.

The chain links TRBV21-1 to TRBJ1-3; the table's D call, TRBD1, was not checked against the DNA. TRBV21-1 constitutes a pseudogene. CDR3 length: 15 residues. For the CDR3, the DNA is TGTGCCAGCAGCTCCCGGTACAGGTCTGGAAACACCATATATTTT. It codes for CASSSRYRSGNTIYF.

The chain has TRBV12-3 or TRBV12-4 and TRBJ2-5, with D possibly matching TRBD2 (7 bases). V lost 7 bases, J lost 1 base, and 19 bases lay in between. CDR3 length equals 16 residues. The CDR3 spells CASTAGWRGPQETQYF. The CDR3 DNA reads TGTGCCAGCACCGCCGGGTGGCGGGGGCCCCAAGAGACCCAGTACTTC.

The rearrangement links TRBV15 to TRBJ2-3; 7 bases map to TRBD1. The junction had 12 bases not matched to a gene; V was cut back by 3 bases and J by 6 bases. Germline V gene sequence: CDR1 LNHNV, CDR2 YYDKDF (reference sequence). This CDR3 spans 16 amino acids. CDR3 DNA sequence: TGTGCCACCAGCAGGGGTGACAGGGCCGGGCGGGATACGCAGTATTTT. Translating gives CATSRGDRAGRDTQYF. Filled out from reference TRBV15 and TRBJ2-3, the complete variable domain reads DAMVIQNPRYQVTQFGKPVTLSCSQTLNHNVMYWYQQKSSQAPKLLFHYYDKDFNNEADTPDNFQSRRPNTSFCFLDIRSPGLGDTAMYLCATSRGDRAGRDTQYFGPGTRLTVL.

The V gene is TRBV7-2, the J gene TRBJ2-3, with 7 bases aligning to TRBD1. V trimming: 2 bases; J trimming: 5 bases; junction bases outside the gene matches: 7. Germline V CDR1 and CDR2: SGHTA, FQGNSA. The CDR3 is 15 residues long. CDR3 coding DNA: TGTGCCAGCAGCTTATTTCGTAGGGGGCAAGATACGCAGTATTTT. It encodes CASSLFRRGQDTQYF.